This T cell receptor beta chain was sequenced for a study of blood T cell repertoires in COVID-19. Overall study: Specimens from acute and convalescent COVID-19 originated in the United States, Italy and Spain. PBMCs, B-cell-depleted T cells, or T cells provided the cDNA or gDNA that made up the material.

Source study methods: Researchers report that nucleated cell counts were estimated from reference gene primer amplification. Some clones are missing from TCRdb's copy, which holds only in-frame ones; the method was immunoSEQ multiplex PCR. That table gives V, J and clone size, and the DNA gave D and trimming. The repertoire holds under 35,000 clones, with approximately 85% as singletons. CDR3 length equals 16 residues. Germline trimming cut 1 base from V and 6 bases from J; bases unmatched to any gene: 8. Germline CDR1 SGHAT, CDR2 FQNNGV. The rearrangement joins TRBV11-2 to TRBJ2-7, with TRBD2 matching 11 bases. The sequenced sample was peripheral blood. The source of this sequence is a human donor in a cohort sampled during active COVID-19. CDR3 nucleotide sequence: TGTGCCAGCAGCTTAGCGGGTAGCGGGAGGGCCAGCGAGCAGTACTTC. It yields the protein CASSLAGSGRASEQYF.